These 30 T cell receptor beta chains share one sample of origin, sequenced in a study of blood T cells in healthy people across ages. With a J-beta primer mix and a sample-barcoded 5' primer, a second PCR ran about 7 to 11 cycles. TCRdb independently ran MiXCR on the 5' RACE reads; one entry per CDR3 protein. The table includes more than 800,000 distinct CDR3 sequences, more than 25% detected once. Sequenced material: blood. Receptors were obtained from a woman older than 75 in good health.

CDR3 in amino acids: CSASDHNSYEQYF. DNA for the CDR3: TGCAGTGCTAGCGACCACAACTCCTACGAGCAGTACTTC. This chain connects TRBV20-1 to TRBJ2-7; no clear D. The CDR3 length is 13 residues. Per the germline V gene, CDR1 is DFQATT and CDR2 is SNEGSKA (reference sequence). Trimming stripped 3 bases from V and 0 bases from J, with 9 bases between.

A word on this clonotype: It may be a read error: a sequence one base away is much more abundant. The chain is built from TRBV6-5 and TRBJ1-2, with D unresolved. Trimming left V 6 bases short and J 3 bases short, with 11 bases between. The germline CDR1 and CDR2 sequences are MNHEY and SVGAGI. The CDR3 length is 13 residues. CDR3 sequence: CASRPRTYYGYTF. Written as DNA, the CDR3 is TGTGCCAGCAGACCCAGGACTTACTATGGCTACACCTTC.

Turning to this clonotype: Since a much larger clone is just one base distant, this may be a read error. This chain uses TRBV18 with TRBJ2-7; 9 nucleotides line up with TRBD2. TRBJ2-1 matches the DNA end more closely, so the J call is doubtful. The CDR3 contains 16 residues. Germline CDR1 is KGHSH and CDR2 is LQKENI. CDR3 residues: CASSPPRLAGTETQFF. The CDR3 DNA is TGTGCCAGCTCACCACCGAGGCTAGCGGGGACAGAGACCCAGTTCTTC.

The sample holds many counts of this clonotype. The CDR3 DNA reads as TGTGCCAGCAGCCCCGGTCTGGACAGGGGGCACGATGAGCAGTTCTTC. It codes for CASSPGLDRGHDEQFF. V is TRBV7-9 and J is TRBJ2-1, with 11 bases identical to TRBD1. From germline, CDR1 is SEHNR and CDR2 FQNEAQ (reference sequence). This CDR3 region has 16 residues. V trimming: 5 bases; J trimming: 8 bases; junction bases outside the gene matches: 11.

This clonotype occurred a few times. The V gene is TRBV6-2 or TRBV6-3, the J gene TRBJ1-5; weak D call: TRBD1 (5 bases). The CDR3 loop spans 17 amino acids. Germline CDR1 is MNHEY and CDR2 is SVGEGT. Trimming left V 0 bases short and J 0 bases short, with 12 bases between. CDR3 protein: CASSYSLTGDSNQPQHF. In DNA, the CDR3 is TGTGCCAGCAGTTACTCCCTCACGGGGGATAGCAATCAGCCCCAGCATTTT.

The CDR3 DNA follows: TGTGCCAGCAGCTTCAGGACTCCGAATGAAAAACTGTTTTTT. Translation: CASSFRTPNEKLFF. This chain links TRBV5-6 with TRBJ1-4; D remains unclear. The germline V gene encodes CDR1 SGHDT and CDR2 YYEEEE. Trimming removed 2 bases from V and 5 bases from J, with 10 bases in between. There are 14 residues in the CDR3.

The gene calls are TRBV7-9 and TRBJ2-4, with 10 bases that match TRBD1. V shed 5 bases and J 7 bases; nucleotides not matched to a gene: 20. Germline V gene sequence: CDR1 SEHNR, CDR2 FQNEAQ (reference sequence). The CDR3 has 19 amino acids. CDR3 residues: CASSVVGTGTGAQGNIQYF. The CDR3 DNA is TGTGCCAGCAGCGTAGTAGGGACCGGGACAGGGGCACAAGGGAACATTCAGTACTTC.

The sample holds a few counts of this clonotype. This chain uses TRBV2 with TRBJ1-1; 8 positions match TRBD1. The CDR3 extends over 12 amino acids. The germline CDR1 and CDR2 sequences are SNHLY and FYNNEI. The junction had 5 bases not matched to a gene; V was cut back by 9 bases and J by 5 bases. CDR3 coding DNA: TGTGCCAGTGGACAGGGTCGGACTGAAGCTTTCTTT. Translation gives CASGQGRTEAFF.

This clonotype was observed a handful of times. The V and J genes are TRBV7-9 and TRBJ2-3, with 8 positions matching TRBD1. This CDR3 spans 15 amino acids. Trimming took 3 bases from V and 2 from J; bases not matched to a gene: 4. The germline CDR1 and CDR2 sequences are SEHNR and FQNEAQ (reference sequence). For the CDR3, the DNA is TGTGCCAGCAGCTTGAAGGACAGGGACACAGATACGCAGTATTTT. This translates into CASSLKDRDTDTQYF.

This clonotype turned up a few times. CDR3 nucleotide sequence: TGTGCCAGTAGCACCAGAGCCCTTAAGGACTACACCTTC. It translates to CASSTRALKDYTF. J is TRBJ1-2 and V is TRBV19; no reliable D call. V dropped 6 bases and J dropped 10 bases, with 18 bases sitting between them. This CDR3 spans 13 amino acids. Germline V gene sequence: CDR1 LNHDA, CDR2 SQIVND (reference sequence).

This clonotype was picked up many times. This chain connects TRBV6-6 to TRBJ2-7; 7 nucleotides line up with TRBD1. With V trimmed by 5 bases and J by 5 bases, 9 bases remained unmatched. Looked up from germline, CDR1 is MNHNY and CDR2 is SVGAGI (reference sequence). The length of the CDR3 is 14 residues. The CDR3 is CASSLRQGPHEQYF. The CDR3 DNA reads TGTGCCAGCAGTCTCAGACAGGGCCCCCACGAGCAGTACTTC.

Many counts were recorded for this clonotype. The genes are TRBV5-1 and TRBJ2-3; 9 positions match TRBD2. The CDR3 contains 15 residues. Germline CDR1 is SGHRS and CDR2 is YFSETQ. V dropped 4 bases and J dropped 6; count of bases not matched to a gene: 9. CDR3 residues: CASSEGLARSDTQYF. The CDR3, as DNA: TGCGCCAGCAGCGAAGGACTAGCGAGATCGGATACGCAGTATTTT.

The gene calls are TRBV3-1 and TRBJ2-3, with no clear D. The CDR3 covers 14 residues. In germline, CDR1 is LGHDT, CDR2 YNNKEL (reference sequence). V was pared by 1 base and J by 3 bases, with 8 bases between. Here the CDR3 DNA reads TGTGCCAGCAGCCAAGGGACGTTAACAGATACGCAGTATTTT. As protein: CASSQGTLTDTQYF.

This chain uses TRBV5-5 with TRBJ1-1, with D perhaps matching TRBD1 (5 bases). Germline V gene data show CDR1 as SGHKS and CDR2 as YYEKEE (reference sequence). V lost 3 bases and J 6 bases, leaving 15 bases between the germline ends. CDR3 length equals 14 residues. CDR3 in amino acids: CASSWGTLSPEAFF. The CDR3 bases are TGTGCCAGCAGCTGGGGCACTTTGAGCCCTGAAGCTTTCTTT.

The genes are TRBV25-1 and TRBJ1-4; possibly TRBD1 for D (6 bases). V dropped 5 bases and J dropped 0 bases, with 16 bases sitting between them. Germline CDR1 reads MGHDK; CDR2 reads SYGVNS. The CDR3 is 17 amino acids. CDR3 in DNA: TGTGCCAGCAGTCTCGGACAGCTAACTTCAACTAATGAAAAACTGTTTTTT. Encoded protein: CASSLGQLTSTNEKLFF.

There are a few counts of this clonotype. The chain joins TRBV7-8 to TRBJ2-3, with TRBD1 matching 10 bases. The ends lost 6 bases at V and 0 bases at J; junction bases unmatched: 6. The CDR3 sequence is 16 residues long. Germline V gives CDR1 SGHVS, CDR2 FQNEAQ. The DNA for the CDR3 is TGTGCCAGCAGTTCCCCGGGACAGGGGAGCACAGATACGCAGTATTTT. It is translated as CASSSPGQGSTDTQYF.

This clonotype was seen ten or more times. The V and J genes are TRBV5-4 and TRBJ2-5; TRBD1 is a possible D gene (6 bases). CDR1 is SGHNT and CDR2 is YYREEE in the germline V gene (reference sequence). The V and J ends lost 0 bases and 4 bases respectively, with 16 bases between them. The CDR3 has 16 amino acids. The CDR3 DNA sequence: TGTGCCAGCAGCTTGGGGGGGCTACCGGGCGGAGAGACCCAGTACTTC. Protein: CASSLGGLPGGETQYF.

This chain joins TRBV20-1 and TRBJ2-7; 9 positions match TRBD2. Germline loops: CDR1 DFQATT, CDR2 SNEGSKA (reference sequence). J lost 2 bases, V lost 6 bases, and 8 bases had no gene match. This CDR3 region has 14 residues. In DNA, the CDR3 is TGCAGTGCCAATAGCGGGGGTAACACCTACGAGCAGTACTTC. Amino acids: CSANSGGNTYEQYF.

The CDR3 bases are TGTGCCACCCACAGGGGCTCAGGATATGGCTACACCTTC. The encoded protein is CATHRGSGYGYTF. The rearrangement uses TRBV6-1 and TRBJ1-2, with TRBD1 identical over 7 bases. Germline CDR1 reads MNHNS; CDR2 reads SASEGT. The CDR3 spans 13 residues. J was trimmed by 5 bases and V by 10 bases; bases with no gene match: 10.

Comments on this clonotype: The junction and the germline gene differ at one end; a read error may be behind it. The CDR3 coding sequence is TGTGCCAGCAGATCGACAGGGGCCGGGGAGCGGTTTTTT. Translated: CASRSTGAGERFF. The chain recombines TRBV9 with TRBJ2-2; TRBD1 matches 8 bases. CDR3 size: 13 residues. Germline V gene lookup returns CDR1 SGDLS and CDR2 YYNGEE.

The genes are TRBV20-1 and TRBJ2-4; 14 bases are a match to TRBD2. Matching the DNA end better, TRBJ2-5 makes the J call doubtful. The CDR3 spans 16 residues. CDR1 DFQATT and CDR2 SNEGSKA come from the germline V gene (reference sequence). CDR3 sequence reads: CSATPTSGRGQETQYF. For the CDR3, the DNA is TGCAGTGCTACCCCGACTAGCGGGAGGGGCCAAGAGACCCAGTACTTC.

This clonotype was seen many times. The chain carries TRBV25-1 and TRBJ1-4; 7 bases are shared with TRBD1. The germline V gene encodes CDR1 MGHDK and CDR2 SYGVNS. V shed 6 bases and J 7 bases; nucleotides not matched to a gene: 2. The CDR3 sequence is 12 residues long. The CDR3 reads CASSRGSEKLFF. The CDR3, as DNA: TGTGCCAGCAGCAGGGGGAGTGAAAAACTGTTTTTT.

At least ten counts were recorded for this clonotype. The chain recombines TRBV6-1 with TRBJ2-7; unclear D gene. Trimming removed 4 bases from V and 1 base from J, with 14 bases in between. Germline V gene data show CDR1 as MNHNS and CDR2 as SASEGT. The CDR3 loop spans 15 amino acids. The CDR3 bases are TGTGCCAGCAGTGCTAGGGTTCTTCATTCCTACGAGCAGTACTTC. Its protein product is CASSARVLHSYEQYF.

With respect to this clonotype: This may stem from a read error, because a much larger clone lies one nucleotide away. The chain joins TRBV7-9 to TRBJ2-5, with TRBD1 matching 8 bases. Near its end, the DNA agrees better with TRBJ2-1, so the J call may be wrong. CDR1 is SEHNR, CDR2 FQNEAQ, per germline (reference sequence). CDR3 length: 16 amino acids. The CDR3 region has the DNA TGTGCCAGCAGTCCCATTAGGGGGACAGGACAAGAGACCCAGTTCTTC. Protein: CASSPIRGTGQETQFF.

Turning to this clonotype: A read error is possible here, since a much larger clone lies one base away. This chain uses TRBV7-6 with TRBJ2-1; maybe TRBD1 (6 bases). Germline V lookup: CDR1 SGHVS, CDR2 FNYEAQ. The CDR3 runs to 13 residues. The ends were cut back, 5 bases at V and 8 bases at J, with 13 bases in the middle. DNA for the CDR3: TGTGCCAGCAGCCCCATAGGGGGTCATGAGCAGTTCTTC. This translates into CASSPIGGHEQFF.

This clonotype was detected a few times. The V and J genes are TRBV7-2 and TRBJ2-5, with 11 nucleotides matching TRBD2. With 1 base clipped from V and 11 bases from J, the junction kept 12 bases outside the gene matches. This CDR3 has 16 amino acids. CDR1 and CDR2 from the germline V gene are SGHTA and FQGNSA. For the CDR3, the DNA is TGTGCCAGCAGCTTAGGAGGAGATACTAGCGGGGGTGAGCAGTACTTC. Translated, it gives CASSLGGDTSGGEQYF.

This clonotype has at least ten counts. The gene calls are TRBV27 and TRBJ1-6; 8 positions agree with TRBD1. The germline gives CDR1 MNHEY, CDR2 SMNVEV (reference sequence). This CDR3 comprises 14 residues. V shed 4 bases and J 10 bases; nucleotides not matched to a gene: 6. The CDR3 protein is CASSSGQAGSPLHF. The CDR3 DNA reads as TGTGCCAGCAGTTCGGGACAGGCCGGGTCACCCCTCCACTTT.

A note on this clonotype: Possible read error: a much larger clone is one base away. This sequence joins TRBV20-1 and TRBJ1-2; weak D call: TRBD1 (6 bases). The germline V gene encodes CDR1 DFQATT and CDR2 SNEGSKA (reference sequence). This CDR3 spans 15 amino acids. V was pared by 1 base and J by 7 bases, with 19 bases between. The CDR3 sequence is CSARGRDMGGIGYTF. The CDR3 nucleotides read TGCAGTGCTAGAGGTCGGGACATGGGGGGGATTGGCTACACCTTC.

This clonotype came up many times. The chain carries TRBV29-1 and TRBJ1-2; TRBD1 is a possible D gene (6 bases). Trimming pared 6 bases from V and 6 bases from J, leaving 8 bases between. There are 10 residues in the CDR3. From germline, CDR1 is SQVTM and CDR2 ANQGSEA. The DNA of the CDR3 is TGCAGCGTACACAGGGATGGCTACACCTTC. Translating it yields CSVHRDGYTF.

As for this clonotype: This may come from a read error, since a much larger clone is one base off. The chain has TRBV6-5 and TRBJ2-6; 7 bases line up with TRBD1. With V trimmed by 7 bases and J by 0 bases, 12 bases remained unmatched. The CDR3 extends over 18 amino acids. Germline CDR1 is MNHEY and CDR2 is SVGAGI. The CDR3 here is CASTYLGGLVSGANVLTF. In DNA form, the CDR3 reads TGTGCCAGCACCTACTTAGGGGGCTTAGTCTCTGGGGCCAACGTCCTGACTTTC.